The rows below give T cell receptor beta chains drawn from one sample of a study of blood T cell repertoires in COVID-19. The assay was immunoSEQ multiplex PCR, and TCRdb's table has in-frame clones only and misses some. The data contain hundreds of thousands of clones, 90% to 95% of them singletons. The specimen sequenced was peripheral blood. These receptors were obtained from a woman between 18 and 30 years old who had recovered from COVID-19. Both conserved end residues are part of each CDR3. Each record gives: D gene, clone size, V gene, J gene, CDR3 protein, CDR3 DNA. A D gene is named only where the DNA matches it firmly. Only some rows state a clone size, as once, few, many or a class for expanded clones.

NA,NA,TRBV6-2/TRBV6-3,TRBJ1-4,CASSPWATNEKLFF,TGTGCCAGCAGCCCGTGGGCCACTAATGAAAAACTGTTTTTT
NA,once,TRBV5-1,TRBJ2-1,CASSFSGTDYNEQFF,TGCGCCAGCAGCTTTAGCGGTACCGACTACAATGAGCAGTTCTTC
TRBD2,NA,TRBV29-1,TRBJ2-1,CSVTPGGGYNEQFF,TGCAGCGTTACGCCCGGGGGGGGTTACAATGAGCAGTTCTTC
TRBD1,once,TRBV7-8,TRBJ2-2,CASSPRTGSNTGELFF,TGTGCCAGCAGCCCCCGGACAGGATCTAACACCGGGGAGCTGTTTTTT
TRBD2,NA,TRBV3-1/TRBV3-2,TRBJ2-1,CASSFAGTSGIEQFF,TGTGCCAGCAGCTTCGCCGGGACTAGCGGGATCGAGCAGTTCTTC
NA,once,TRBV5-6,TRBJ1-1,CASSSTVYTEAFF,TGTGCCAGCAGCTCTACAGTGTACACTGAAGCTTTCTTT
NA,few,TRBV4-3,TRBJ1-1,CASSQDAAGVAMNTEAFF,TGCGCCAGCAGCCAAGATGCGGCAGGGGTGGCGATGAACACTGAAGCTTTCTTT
TRBD1,NA,TRBV2,TRBJ1-2,CARSDRAGGYTF,TGTGCCAGGTCGGACAGGGCCGGTGGCTACACCTTC
NA,NA,TRBV7-8,TRBJ1-1,CASSLGSPNTEAFF,TGTGCCAGCAGCTTAGGGAGCCCGAACACTGAAGCTTTCTTT
NA,NA,TRBV5-1,TRBJ2-1,CASSLLQGENEQFF,TGCGCCAGCAGCTTGCTACAGGGTGAAAATGAGCAGTTCTTC
TRBD1,NA,TRBV30,TRBJ2-1,CAWSAGTGDPNEQFF,TGTGCCTGGAGTGCAGGGACAGGGGACCCCAATGAGCAGTTCTTC
TRBD2,NA,TRBV18,TRBJ2-3,CASSALAGGTDTQYF,TGTGCCAGCTCAGCACTAGCGGGAGGGACAGATACGCAGTATTTT
TRBD1,NA,TRBV3-1/TRBV3-2,TRBJ2-5,CASSQELTGGETQYF,TGTGCCAGCAGCCAAGAATTGACAGGGGGAGAGACCCAGTACTTC
NA,NA,TRBV6-4,TRBJ1-1,CASRAGEWNTEAFF,TGTGCCAGCAGGGCAGGTGAGTGGAACACTGAAGCTTTCTTT
NA,once,TRBV12-3/TRBV12-4,TRBJ2-2,CASSPSDTGELFF,TGTGCCAGCAGTCCTTCGGACACCGGGGAGCTGTTTTTT
TRBD2,once,TRBV4-3,TRBJ2-1,CASSQEGTSGRISSYNEQFF,TGCGCCAGCAGCCAAGAAGGAACTAGCGGGAGGATCAGCTCCTACAATGAGCAGTTCTTC